These 32 T cell receptor beta chains were all obtained from the same sample, sequenced in a study of T cell responses to AZD1222 COVID-19 vaccine. The method was immunoSEQ multiplex PCR; TCRdb's version includes in-frame clones alone and lacks a portion of them. Of tens of thousands of clones listed, around 90% are singletons. This sample comprised peripheral blood, obtained 28 days after the second dose of the MenACWY control vaccine. These receptors were collected from an adult who received the MenACWY meningococcal vaccine as a control.

J is TRBJ2-3 and V is TRBV2; 7 positions agree with TRBD1. J was trimmed by 2 bases and V by 8 bases; bases with no gene match: 10. Germline CDR1 SNHLY, CDR2 FYNNEI. The CDR3 has 15 residues. The DNA for the CDR3 is TGTGCCAGCTACCCGGGACAGACTATCACAGATACGCAGTATTTT. This translates into CASYPGQTITDTQYF.

The rearrangement joins TRBV28 to TRBJ2-2; the match to TRBD2 covers 12 bases. V gave up 3 bases and J gave up 6 bases; unmatched junction bases: 5. CDR1 and CDR2 from the germline V gene are MDHEN and SYDVKM. This CDR3 contains 16 residues. The CDR3 sequence: CASSFSGLAGSGELFF. CDR3 in DNA: TGTGCCAGCAGTTTTTCGGGACTAGCGGGCTCCGGGGAGCTGTTTTTT.

V usage is TRBV6-6 and J usage is TRBJ1-1; 8 bases fit TRBD1. The CDR3 contains 17 residues. Germline CDR1 and CDR2: MNHNY and SVGAGI (reference sequence). V dropped 5 bases and J dropped 5; count of bases not matched to a gene: 16. The CDR3 coding sequence is TGTGCCAGCAGTCGACCCGGGGCAGGGGGCGCAGGGACTGAAGCTTTCTTT. It is translated as CASSRPGAGGAGTEAFF.

This chain links TRBV30 with TRBJ2-1; perhaps D is TRBD1 or TRBD2 (5 bases each). The V gene's germline CDR1 is GTSNPN and CDR2 SVGIG (reference sequence). The CDR3 contains 13 residues. V was clipped by 5 bases and J by 0 bases, with 8 bases between them. CDR3 coding DNA: TGTGCCTGGGGGACCGTCTCCTACAATGAGCAGTTCTTC. Amino acids: CAWGTVSYNEQFF.

This clone has just one count. The chain is built from TRBV7-3 and TRBJ2-3, with 8 nucleotides matching TRBD1. The germline V gene has CDR1 SGHTA and CDR2 FQGTGA. This CDR3 contains 14 residues. The V and J ends lost 6 bases and 2 bases, in that order; junction bases with no gene match: 4. In DNA form, the CDR3 reads TGTGCCAGCAGGCCGACAGGGGACACAGATACGCAGTATTTT. Translating gives CASRPTGDTDTQYF.

This clone was counted a single time. In DNA, the CDR3 is TGTGCCAGCAGCTTAGATCCGGCTGGTCAGCCCCAGCATTTT. It translates to CASSLDPAGQPQHF. The rearrangement links TRBV11-2 to TRBJ1-5; D call uncertain. This CDR3 comprises 14 residues. Trimming stripped 0 bases from V and 6 bases from J, with 9 bases between. Germline V lookup: CDR1 SGHAT, CDR2 FQNNGV.

V is TRBV7-9 and J is TRBJ2-1, with 12 bases fitting TRBD2. The CDR3 contains 15 residues. The germline CDR1 and CDR2 sequences are SEHNR and FQNEAQ (reference sequence). After removal of 5 bases from V and 6 bases from J, the junction contained 5 bases not matched to a gene. The CDR3 here is CASSPEGLAGNEQFF. DNA of the CDR3: TGTGCCAGCAGCCCCGAGGGACTAGCGGGCAATGAGCAGTTCTTC.

The table lists this clone with a count of one. The V gene is TRBV18, the J gene TRBJ1-5, with unresolved D. This CDR3 spans 13 amino acids. The germline V gene has CDR1 KGHSH and CDR2 LQKENI. V was cut by 5 bases and J by 4 bases, with 9 bases left in between. The chain's CDR3 is CASSARSNQPQHF. In nucleotides, the CDR3 is TGTGCCAGCTCAGCACGGTCGAATCAGCCCCAGCATTTT.

The chain combines TRBV28 with TRBJ2-7; D is possibly TRBD1 or TRBD2 (5 bases each). Trimming pared 6 bases from V and 9 bases from J, leaving 15 bases between. The CDR3 has 12 residues. Germline CDR1 is MDHEN and CDR2 is SYDVKM. CDR3 amino acids: CASSIEGGGQYF. The CDR3 DNA reads TGTGCCAGCAGCATCGAGGGTGGGGGGCAGTACTTC.

The chain joins TRBV9 to TRBJ2-2; tentatively, D is TRBD1 (6 bases). This CDR3 has 15 residues. The V gene's germline CDR1 is SGDLS and CDR2 YYNGEE. V shed 8 bases and J shed 1 base, with 15 bases lying between them. The CDR3 here is CASNIRGENTGELFF. The CDR3 nucleotides are TGTGCCAGTAACATCAGGGGAGAGAACACCGGGGAGCTGTTTTTT.

This chain joins TRBV29-1 and TRBJ1-2; possibly TRBD1 for D (5 bases). This CDR3 is built from 18 residues. V lost 4 bases and J lost 0, with 24 bases in between. In germline, CDR1 is SQVTM, CDR2 ANQGSEA. The CDR3 is CSVGGSTGPQLTNYGYTF. DNA of the CDR3: TGCAGCGTTGGGGGGTCGACTGGCCCACAACTGACTAACTATGGCTACACCTTC.

This rearrangement joins TRBV7-9 to TRBJ1-1; D unclear. From germline, CDR1 is SEHNR and CDR2 FQNEAQ (reference sequence). V was pared by 8 bases and J by 5 bases, with 15 bases between. The CDR3 is 13 amino acids. CDR3 amino acids: CASGRGMGTEAFF. The CDR3 DNA follows: TGTGCCAGCGGCCGAGGAATGGGGACTGAAGCTTTCTTT.

This rearrangement joins TRBV19 to TRBJ2-5; 9 positions agree with TRBD1. Looked up from germline, CDR1 is LNHDA and CDR2 is SQIVND (reference sequence). The CDR3 length is 14 residues. Unmatched junction bases numbered 3, after V lost 3 bases and J lost 4 bases. CDR3 sequence (DNA): TGTGCCAGTAGTATCCAGACAGGGGGAGAGACCCAGTACTTC. Its protein is CASSIQTGGETQYF.

The rearrangement uses TRBV6-6 and TRBJ2-1; 7 nucleotides match TRBD1. The junction had 6 bases not matched to a gene; V was cut back by 7 bases and J by 6 bases. Germline values: CDR1 MNHNY, CDR2 SVGAGI (reference sequence). The CDR3 extends over 13 amino acids. Here the CDR3 reads CASKRQGGNEQFF. The DNA of the CDR3 is TGTGCCAGCAAAAGACAGGGCGGCAATGAGCAGTTCTTC.

The chain combines TRBV28 with TRBJ1-5; D uncertain. The germline V and J ends were trimmed by 4 bases and 3 bases, with 16 bases remaining between them. The CDR3 spans 16 residues. Per the germline V gene, CDR1 is MDHEN and CDR2 is SYDVKM. This CDR3 is CASSSSGVPFNQPQHF. For the CDR3, the DNA is TGTGCCAGCAGTTCGTCGGGAGTACCTTTCAATCAGCCCCAGCATTTT.

This chain links TRBV30 with TRBJ1-2, with D maybe TRBD1 (5 bases). V was pared by 8 bases and J by 0 bases, with 13 bases between. From germline, CDR1 is GTSNPN and CDR2 SVGIG (reference sequence). CDR3 length: 13 amino acids. In nucleotides, the CDR3 is TGTGCCCTAGGGGAGGTTGCTAACTATGGCTACACCTTC. Its translation is CALGEVANYGYTF.

This clone was detected only once. This chain connects TRBV19 to TRBJ2-7; TRBD1 might be the D (6 bases). Trimming removed 5 bases from V and 5 bases from J, with 19 bases in between. Germline CDR1 LNHDA, CDR2 SQIVND (reference sequence). The CDR3 loop spans 15 amino acids. CDR3 coding DNA: TGTGCCAGTAGTGGAGAGACAGGCGCCTATCACGAGCAGTACTTC. Amino acid sequence: CASSGETGAYHEQYF.

The chain carries TRBV18 and TRBJ2-5; 7 bases fit TRBD1. The V gene end was trimmed by 4 bases and the J gene end by 5 bases; junction bases not matched to a gene: 22. The CDR3 totals 19 residues. Germline V gives CDR1 KGHSH, CDR2 LQKENI. The CDR3 spells CASSLLDRPPKGAWETQYF. The CDR3 nucleotides read TGTGCCAGCTCACTGCTTGACCGCCCGCCAAAGGGGGCTTGGGAGACCCAGTACTTC.

CDR3: CASSQAQINHEQYF. Here the CDR3 DNA reads TGCGCCAGCAGCCAAGCCCAAATTAACCACGAGCAGTACTTC. This chain connects TRBV4-1 to TRBJ2-7; no definite D call. The CDR3 has 14 residues. V lost 1 base, J lost 5 bases, and 12 bases lay in between. CDR1 MGHRA and CDR2 YSYEKL come from the germline V gene.

The gene calls are TRBV10-3 and TRBJ2-3, with 8 positions matching TRBD2. Unmatched junction bases numbered 6, after V lost 8 bases and J lost 5 bases. Germline CDR1 and CDR2: ENHRY and SYGVKD. This CDR3 is built from 13 residues. CDR3 nucleotide sequence: TGTGCCATCGGAAGCGGGAGTGAAGATACGCAGTATTTT. This gives the protein CAIGSGSEDTQYF.

The V gene is TRBV7-2, the J gene TRBJ1-5; tentative D call: TRBD1 (5 bases). Per germline, CDR1 SGHTA and CDR2 FQGNSA. V was trimmed by 4 bases and J by 10 bases, leaving 17 bases between them. The CDR3 consists of 14 residues. The CDR3 DNA follows: TGTGCCAGCAGCTCCGACGGGGCCCCTCGTCCCCAGCATTTT. The encoded protein is CASSSDGAPRPQHF.

A single count supports this clone. The chain uses TRBV30 and TRBJ2-1, with TRBD2 as a possible D gene (6 bases). Trimming removed 2 bases at V and 11 bases at J, with 22 bases between. Germline CDR1 and CDR2: GTSNPN and SVGIG (reference sequence). The CDR3 totals 15 residues. CDR3 region: CAWSPKLAASNKQFF. The DNA for the CDR3 is TGTGCCTGGAGTCCGAAACTAGCAGCCTCAAATAAGCAGTTCTTC.

V and J are TRBV19 and TRBJ2-1; 11 nucleotides line up with TRBD2. Trimming took 4 bases from V and 6 from J; bases not matched to a gene: 5. Germline assignment: CDR1 LNHDA and CDR2 SQIVND (reference sequence). This CDR3 comprises 15 residues. Here the CDR3 reads CASSTLAGGPNEQFF. The CDR3 DNA reads TGTGCCAGTAGTACCTTAGCGGGAGGGCCCAATGAGCAGTTCTTC.

In this sample, this clone turned up once. V and J are TRBV2 and TRBJ1-6, with a weak D call TRBD1 (6 bases). V was trimmed by 6 bases and J by 8 bases, leaving 14 bases between them. Germline V CDR1 and CDR2: SNHLY, FYNNEI. The CDR3 has 14 residues. CDR3 loop: CASRVQGRDSPLHF. DNA of the CDR3: TGTGCCAGCAGAGTACAGGGACGGGATTCACCCCTCCACTTT.

This chain uses TRBV29-1 with TRBJ2-4; a weak D match, TRBD2 (5 bases). Trimming shortened V by 0 bases and J by 2 bases, and 14 bases separated the two germline ends. The CDR3 consists of 16 residues. Germline CDR1 is SQVTM and CDR2 is ANQGSEA. The CDR3 protein is CSVEDPMERTKNIQYF. The CDR3 DNA is TGCAGCGTTGAAGATCCGATGGAGCGGACCAAAAACATTCAGTACTTC. Looking up the rest from reference TRBV29-1 and TRBJ2-4 gives the full variable domain: SAVISQKPSRDICQRGTSLTIQCQVDSQVTMMFWYRQQPGQSLTLIATANQGSEATYESGFVIDKFPISRPNLTFSTLTVSNMSPEDSSIYLCSVEDPMERTKNIQYFGAGTRLSVL.

This clone was seen a single time. The chain couples TRBV21-1 to TRBJ2-4; TRBD2 is the table's D call and was not checked against the DNA. TRBV21-1 is noted as a pseudogene. The CDR3 totals 17 residues. The CDR3 protein is CASSNLPETGIKNIQYF. CDR3 sequence (DNA): TGTGCCAGCAGCAACCTCCCGGAGACGGGAATTAAAAACATTCAGTACTTC.

This clone was counted a single time. The CDR3 reads CASSLVGDSGNTIYF. The CDR3 region has the DNA TGCGCCAGCAGCTTGGTTGGGGACTCTGGAAACACCATATATTTT. The chain joins TRBV5-1 to TRBJ1-3, with D unresolved. Trimming took 0 bases from V and 0 from J, leaving 7 bases between them. Germline values: CDR1 SGHRS, CDR2 YFSETQ. The CDR3 covers 15 residues.

The V gene is TRBV30, the J gene TRBJ1-5, with 10 bases matching TRBD1. Germline lookup yields CDR1 GTSNPN and CDR2 SVGIG (reference sequence). CDR3 size: 17 residues. V shed 3 bases and J 9 bases; nucleotides not matched to a gene: 17. CDR3 region: CAWSLGTGVLPDGPQHF. The CDR3 DNA is TGTGCCTGGAGCTTGGGGACAGGGGTCTTGCCGGATGGGCCCCAGCATTTT.

This chain joins TRBV6-5 and TRBJ1-3, with D maybe TRBD1 (6 bases). The CDR3 spans 15 residues. V shed 2 bases and J shed 2 bases, with 10 bases lying between them. Looked up from germline, CDR1 is MNHEY and CDR2 is SVGAGI. In DNA form, the CDR3 reads TGTGCCAGCAGTTACGGGGGCGAACCTGGAAACACCATATATTTT. The encoded protein is CASSYGGEPGNTIYF.

The V and J genes are TRBV2 and TRBJ1-1; D remains ambiguous. V was cut by 7 bases and J by 1 base, with 13 bases left in between. CDR3 size: 14 residues. The germline CDR1 and CDR2 sequences are SNHLY and FYNNEI. Here the CDR3 reads CASKAGSRNTEAFF. The DNA of the CDR3 is TGTGCCAGCAAAGCAGGTAGTAGGAACACTGAAGCTTTCTTT.

The genes are TRBV12-3 or TRBV12-4 and TRBJ2-7; unclear D gene. Trimming removed 9 bases from V and 5 bases from J, with 8 bases in between. The CDR3 has 10 amino acids. Here the CDR3 DNA reads TGTGCCAGTAGAGGAAACGAGCAGTACTTC. Its protein product is CASRGNEQYF.

The chain recombines TRBV2 with TRBJ2-5; D possibly uses TRBD1 or TRBD2 (5 bases each). Trimming shortened V by 4 bases and J by 2 bases, and 23 bases separated the two germline ends. Germline CDR1 reads SNHLY; CDR2 reads FYNNEI. This CDR3 has 18 residues. CDR3 DNA: TGTGCCAGCAGTGGAGCACCCCGGGGCGAGGGGTATCAAGAGACCCAGTACTTC. Translated, it gives CASSGAPRGEGYQETQYF.